These T cell receptor beta chains were read from a single sample in a study of shared clonotypes between healthy human individuals. Some clones are missing from TCRdb's copy, which holds only in-frame ones; the method was immunoSEQ multiplex PCR. The sample lists about 990,000 clones, more than 75% occurring once. The sample comprised memory CD4+ T cells from PBMCs. The source of these receptors is a man aged 18 to 30 in good health. Some clones in this sample may be carry-over from other donors' samples. The CDR3 runs from the conserved cysteine through the conserved F or W. A D gene is named only where the DNA matches it firmly. Not every row has a clone size; where given, it reads once, few, many or a size class.

J: TRBJ2-5
D: .
size: .
V: TRBV25-1
CDR3: CASSEFGIETQYF
DNA: TGTGCCAGCAGTGAATTTGGTATAGAGACCCAGTACTTC

J: TRBJ1-1
D: TRBD1
size: .
V: TRBV28
CDR3: CATLPGQLDTEAFF
DNA: TGTGCCACCCTGCCGGGACAGTTAGACACTGAAGCTTTCTTT

J: TRBJ2-3
D: TRBD1
size: .
V: TRBV11-2
CDR3: CASSVAWGQGSPDTQYF
DNA: TGTGCCAGCAGCGTAGCGTGGGGACAGGGGTCCCCAGATACGCAGTATTTT

J: TRBJ1-4
D: .
size: .
V: TRBV16
CDR3: CASSQSGTEVEEKLFF
DNA: TGTGCCAGCAGCCAATCAGGCACCGAGGTGGAGGAAAAACTGTTTTTT

J: TRBJ2-7
D: .
size: .
V: TRBV30
CDR3: CAWATWGGSYEQYF
DNA: TGTGCCTGGGCAACCTGGGGCGGCTCCTACGAGCAGTACTTC

J: TRBJ2-7
D: TRBD1
size: .
V: TRBV4-1
CDR3: CASSQVYGTGGSYEQYF
DNA: TGCGCCAGCAGCCAAGTATACGGGACAGGGGGATCCTACGAGCAGTACTTC

J: TRBJ2-3
D: TRBD2
size: .
V: TRBV14
CDR3: CASSPRLAFSTDTQYF
DNA: TGTGCCAGCAGCCCGCGACTAGCATTTAGCACAGATACGCAGTATTTT

J: TRBJ2-3
D: .
size: .
V: TRBV5-4
CDR3: CASSPGARDTDTQYF
DNA: TGTGCCAGCAGCCCCGGGGCGAGGGACACAGATACGCAGTATTTT

J: TRBJ2-5
D: .
size: .
V: TRBV6-1
CDR3: CASSVALAAETQYF
DNA: TGTGCCAGCAGTGTGGCCCTAGCTGCAGAGACCCAGTACTTC

J: TRBJ2-1
D: TRBD2
size: .
V: TRBV25-1
CDR3: CASRGAGDPLREQFF
DNA: TGTGCCAGCAGAGGAGCGGGGGACCCTCTAAGGGAGCAGTTCTTC

J: TRBJ2-3
D: .
size: many
V: TRBV14
CDR3: CASSQDLRASVQYF
DNA: TGTGCCAGCAGCCAAGATTTAAGGGCCTCGGTTCAGTATTTT

J: TRBJ2-3
D: TRBD2
size: .
V: TRBV10-3
CDR3: CAIRLAGSTDTQYF
DNA: TGTGCCATCAGACTAGCGGGGAGCACAGATACGCAGTATTTT

J: TRBJ2-3
D: TRBD1
size: .
V: TRBV18
CDR3: CASSPQTTGVSTDTQYF
DNA: TGTGCCAGCTCACCACAAACGACAGGGGTTAGCACAGATACGCAGTATTTT

J: TRBJ1-2
D: .
size: once
V: TRBV5-1
CDR3: CASSGDGAYGYTF
DNA: TGCGCCAGCAGCGGGGACGGTGCCTATGGCTACACCTTC

J: TRBJ1-2
D: TRBD1
size: few
V: TRBV28
CDR3: CASSEMTGGYYGYTF
DNA: TGTGCCAGCAGTGAGATGACAGGGGGCTACTATGGCTACACCTTC

J: TRBJ2-7
D: .
size: .
V: TRBV28
CDR3: CASSADFPYEQYF
DNA: TGTGCCAGCTCGGCGGACTTTCCCTACGAGCAGTACTTC

J: TRBJ2-6
D: .
size: .
V: TRBV7-8
CDR3: CASSPFGPGANVLTF
DNA: TGTGCCAGCAGCCCCTTTGGGCCTGGGGCCAACGTCCTGACTTTC

J: TRBJ2-3
D: .
size: .
V: TRBV6-1
CDR3: CASSTIDSTRTQYF
DNA: TGTGCCAGCAGTACTATCGACAGCACAAGGACGCAGTATTTT

J: TRBJ1-5
D: .
size: .
V: TRBV2
CDR3: CASTTTVGQPQHF
DNA: TGTGCCAGCACCACAACTGTGGGTCAGCCCCAGCATTTT

J: TRBJ1-3
D: .
size: .
V: TRBV21-1
CDR3: CASSKGGQGAKGNTIYF
DNA: TGTGCCAGCAGCAAAGGGGGACAGGGGGCGAAAGGAAACACCATATATTTT

J: TRBJ2-7
D: .
size: .
V: TRBV28
CDR3: CASSRTVGEQYF
DNA: TGTGCCAGCAGCCGGACAGTTGGTGAGCAGTACTTC

J: TRBJ1-4
D: .
size: .
V: TRBV2
CDR3: CASREAWVGNEKLFF
DNA: TGTGCCAGCAGAGAAGCCTGGGTAGGGAATGAAAAACTGTTTTTT

J: TRBJ2-2
D: TRBD1
size: .
V: TRBV5-1
CDR3: CASSFMTGDTGELFF
DNA: TGCGCCAGCAGCTTCATGACAGGGGACACCGGGGAGCTGTTTTTT

J: TRBJ2-5
D: TRBD1
size: .
V: TRBV2
CDR3: CASRTGRETQYF
DNA: TGTGCCAGCAGGACAGGGAGAGAGACCCAGTACTTC

J: TRBJ1-5
D: .
size: once
V: TRBV7-7
CDR3: CASSFTTQENSNQPQHF
DNA: TGTGCCAGCAGCTTCACCACCCAGGAGAATAGCAATCAGCCCCAGCATTTT

J: TRBJ1-5
D: .
size: .
V: TRBV6-1
CDR3: CASSERIGPPRSNQPQHF
DNA: TGTGCCAGCAGTGAAAGAATTGGGCCGCCACGTTCCAATCAGCCCCAGCATTTT

J: TRBJ2-7
D: TRBD2
size: .
V: TRBV18
CDR3: CASSPTASGRRSYEQYF
DNA: TGTGCCAGCTCACCCACCGCCAGCGGGAGAAGGTCCTACGAGCAGTACTTC

J: TRBJ2-3
D: .
size: many
V: TRBV4-3
CDR3: CASSQDVGADTQYF
DNA: TGCGCCAGCAGCCAGGATGTGGGTGCAGATACGCAGTATTTT

J: TRBJ2-1
D: TRBD2
size: many
V: TRBV5-1
CDR3: CASSLLAGGHNEQFF
DNA: TGCGCCAGCAGCTTACTAGCGGGAGGACACAATGAGCAGTTCTTC

J: TRBJ1-2
D: .
size: .
V: TRBV9
CDR3: CASSPSSDQNYGYTF
DNA: TGTGCCAGCAGCCCTAGCTCGGACCAGAACTATGGCTACACCTTC

J: TRBJ2-4
D: .
size: .
V: TRBV29-1
CDR3: CSVGLAAKNIQYF
DNA: TGCAGCGTTGGGTTAGCAGCCAAAAACATTCAGTACTTC

J: TRBJ2-1
D: TRBD2
size: few
V: TRBV19
CDR3: CASSPRTSGSYNEQFF
DNA: TGTGCCAGTAGTCCTCGGACTAGCGGGTCCTACAATGAGCAGTTCTTC

J: TRBJ2-5
D: .
size: .
V: TRBV7-3
CDR3: CASSLTREETQYF
DNA: TGTGCCAGCAGCTTAACTAGGGAAGAGACCCAGTACTTC

J: TRBJ2-5
D: .
size: once
V: TRBV5-1
CDR3: CASSLLPAGLQETQYF
DNA: TGCGCCAGCAGCTTGTTACCGGCGGGACTGCAAGAGACCCAGTACTTC

J: TRBJ2-3
D: TRBD2
size: many
V: TRBV5-6
CDR3: CASSSVTSGSADTQYF
DNA: TGTGCCAGCAGCTCAGTGACTAGCGGGAGCGCAGATACGCAGTATTTT

J: TRBJ2-2
D: .
size: .
V: TRBV6-5
CDR3: CASSYSLSTGELFF
DNA: TGTGCCAGCAGTTACTCACTAAGCACCGGGGAGCTGTTTTTT

J: TRBJ2-3
D: .
size: .
V: TRBV10-3
CDR3: CAISEGQPPADTQYF
DNA: TGTGCCATCAGTGAAGGACAGCCCCCCGCAGATACGCAGTATTTT

J: TRBJ1-1
D: .
size: many
V: TRBV5-1
CDR3: CASSSTGPNTEAFF
DNA: TGCGCCAGCAGCTCGACGGGCCCGAACACTGAAGCTTTCTTT

J: TRBJ1-1
D: .
size: .
V: TRBV28
CDR3: CASSLYPSNTEAFF
DNA: TGTGCCAGCAGTTTATACCCTTCCAACACTGAAGCTTTCTTT

J: TRBJ2-1
D: TRBD2
size: .
V: TRBV14
CDR3: CASSQDRAEGGRENEQFF
DNA: TGTGCCAGCAGCCAAGATAGGGCCGAGGGCGGGAGGGAAAATGAGCAGTTCTTC

J: TRBJ1-2
D: TRBD1
size: .
V: TRBV2
CDR3: CASRGTGSNYGYTF
DNA: TGTGCCAGCAGGGGGACAGGGTCAAACTATGGCTACACCTTC

J: TRBJ2-1
D: .
size: .
V: TRBV7-3
CDR3: CASSPYPPLQFF
DNA: TGTGCCAGCAGCCCCTACCCGCCCCTGCAGTTCTTC

J: TRBJ1-4
D: .
size: .
V: TRBV28
CDR3: CATSTGSDGSGKLFF
DNA: TGTGCCACCTCCACAGGGTCGGATGGAAGTGGGAAACTGTTTTTT

J: TRBJ2-1
D: .
size: .
V: TRBV7-9
CDR3: CASSSAGSYNEQFF
DNA: TGTGCCAGCAGCTCGGCAGGGTCCTACAATGAGCAGTTCTTC

J: TRBJ1-2
D: .
size: .
V: TRBV2
CDR3: CASTREGVSNYGYTF
DNA: TGTGCCAGCACCAGAGAGGGGGTTTCAAACTATGGCTACACCTTC

J: TRBJ2-2
D: .
size: .
V: TRBV6-6
CDR3: CASSYLSGSYTGELFF
DNA: TGTGCCAGCAGTTACTTAAGCGGCAGCTACACCGGGGAGCTGTTTTTT

J: TRBJ1-1
D: .
size: .
V: TRBV28
CDR3: CASNTPQRDGGTEAFF
DNA: TGTGCCAGCAACACTCCCCAGAGGGATGGGGGAACTGAAGCTTTCTTT

J: TRBJ2-3
D: TRBD2
size: .
V: TRBV18
CDR3: CASSPRTSGTDTQYF
DNA: TGTGCCAGCTCACCCCGGACTAGCGGCACAGATACGCAGTATTTT

J: TRBJ2-7
D: .
size: .
V: TRBV9
CDR3: CASSVGDSGGYEQYF
DNA: TGTGCCAGCAGCGTGGGGGACTCCGGAGGATACGAGCAGTACTTC

J: TRBJ1-1
D: .
size: .
V: TRBV4-1
CDR3: CASSGQNTEAFF
DNA: TGCGCCAGCAGTGGCCAGAACACTGAAGCTTTCTTT